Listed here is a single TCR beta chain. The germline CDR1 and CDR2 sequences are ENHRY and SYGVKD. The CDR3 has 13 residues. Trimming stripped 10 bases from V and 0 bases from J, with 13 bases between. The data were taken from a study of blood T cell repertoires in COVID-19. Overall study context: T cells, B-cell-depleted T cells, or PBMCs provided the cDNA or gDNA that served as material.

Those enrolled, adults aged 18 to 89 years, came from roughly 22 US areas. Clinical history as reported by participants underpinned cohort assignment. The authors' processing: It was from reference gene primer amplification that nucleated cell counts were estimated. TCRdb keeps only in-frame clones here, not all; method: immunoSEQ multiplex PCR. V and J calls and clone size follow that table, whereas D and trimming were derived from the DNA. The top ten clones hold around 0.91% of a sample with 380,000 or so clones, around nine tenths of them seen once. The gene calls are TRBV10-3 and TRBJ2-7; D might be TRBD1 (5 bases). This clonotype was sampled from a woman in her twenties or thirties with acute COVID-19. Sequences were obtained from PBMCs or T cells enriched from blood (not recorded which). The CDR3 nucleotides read TGTGCCACACAGGCTCCCAGCTCCTACGAGCAGTACTTC. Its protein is CATQAPSSYEQYF.